A selection of T cell receptor beta chains follows, all from one sample in a study of CD8 T cells in Susac syndrome. TCRdb used MiXCR to reprocess the immunoSEQ multiplex PCR reads, holding one entry per CDR3 protein. Of around 140,000 distinct CDR3 sequences listed, around 75% are singletons. The sample consisted of CD8+ T cells from PBMCs. The receptor source for this set is a human donor with multiple sclerosis. CDR3s include the opening cysteine and the closing phenylalanine or tryptophan. The D gene is left open where the match is weak. Clone size is stated in some rows and not others, as once, few, many or a class when expanded.

d_gene	abundance	j_gene	v_gene	CDR3aa	CDR3nt
TRBD2	NA	TRBJ2-1	TRBV11-2	CASSLEVRGGPFEQFF	TGTGCCAGCAGCTTAGAGGTGCGGGGGGGCCCGTTTGAGCAGTTCTTC
TRBD2	NA	TRBJ2-1	TRBV13	CASSVRLAGGGGEQFF	TGTGCCAGCAGCGTCCGACTAGCGGGAGGAGGAGGTGAGCAGTTCTTC
NA	once	TRBJ2-1	TRBV6-2/TRBV6-3	CASSYSGIYNEQFF	TGTGCCAGCAGTTACTCAGGGATCTACAATGAGCAGTTCTTC
NA	few	TRBJ2-1	TRBV7-9	CASSYGGTAAYNEQFF	TGTGCCAGCAGCTACGGAGGGACTGCCGCCTACAATGAGCAGTTCTTC
TRBD1	once	TRBJ1-5	TRBV6-5	CASSYSIPGTGNQPQHF	TGTGCCAGCAGTTACTCGATTCCCGGGACAGGGAATCAGCCCCAGCATTTT
NA	once	TRBJ1-3	TRBV9	CASAFGNTIYF	TGTGCCAGTGCCTTTGGAAACACCATATATTTT
NA	NA	TRBJ2-2	TRBV9	CASSVASTGELFF	TGTGCCAGCAGCGTAGCGAGCACCGGGGAGCTGTTTTTT
TRBD1	few	TRBJ2-2	TRBV29-1	CSVESGQGVGTGELFF	TGCAGCGTTGAGTCGGGACAGGGGGTCGGCACCGGGGAGCTGTTTTTT
NA	NA	TRBJ1-1	TRBV4-2	CAGSQDGMNTEAFF	TGTGCCGGCAGCCAAGACGGAATGAACACTGAAGCTTTCTTT
NA	few	TRBJ2-7	TRBV4-1	CASSPIGDTIYEQYF	TGCGCCAGCAGCCCAATTGGGGACACAATCTACGAGCAGTACTTC
NA	NA	TRBJ1-4	TRBV27	CASSPSGGFNEKLFF	TGTGCCAGCAGTCCCTCCGGCGGTTTTAATGAAAAACTGTTTTTT
NA	NA	TRBJ1-2	TRBV19	CASSTRGALDGYTF	TGTGCCAGTTCCACGAGGGGCGCTCTCGATGGCTACACCTTC
TRBD1	few	TRBJ1-2	TRBV27	CASSFSPGQGKRHYGYTF	TGTGCCAGCAGTTTCAGTCCGGGACAGGGAAAGAGGCACTATGGCTACACCTTC
NA	NA	TRBJ2-7	TRBV12-3/TRBV12-4	CASSFSQTEEQYF	TGTGCCAGCAGTTTCTCACAGACAGAAGAGCAGTACTTC
NA	NA	TRBJ1-2	TRBV30	CAWFRTGLYGYTF	TGTGCCTGGTTTCGAACAGGGCTCTATGGCTACACCTTC
NA	NA	TRBJ1-1	TRBV25-1	CASIRGPEAFF	TGTGCCAGCATTCGCGGACCAGAAGCTTTCTTT
NA	few	TRBJ1-2	TRBV4-1	CASSQDVTDYGYTF	TGCGCCAGCAGCCAAGACGTGACAGACTATGGCTACACCTTC
NA	NA	TRBJ1-1	TRBV7-9	CASSLGEAALTGAFF	TGTGCCAGCAGCTTAGGGGAGGCAGCACTCACTGGGGCTTTCTTT
NA	NA	TRBJ2-7	TRBV4-1	CASSLASGRAYEQYF	TGCGCCAGCAGCTTAGCGTCCGGACGAGCATACGAGCAGTACTTC
TRBD2	NA	TRBJ2-3	TRBV7-3	CASSPGVAGGRTDTQYF	TGTGCCAGCAGCCCTGGGGTAGCGGGAGGACGAACAGATACGCAGTATTTT
TRBD2	NA	TRBJ2-7	TRBV27	CASSPSLAGISYEQYF	TGTGCCAGCAGTCCCTCACTAGCGGGGATCTCCTACGAGCAGTACTTC
NA	NA	TRBJ2-2	TRBV6-2/TRBV6-3	CASSSHAGELFF	TGTGCCAGCAGTTCACATGCCGGGGAGCTGTTTTTT
NA	NA	TRBJ1-2	TRBV6-1	CASSEAGPDYVYGYTF	TGTGCCAGCAGTGAAGCGGGGCCCGACTATGTATATGGCTACACCTTC
NA	NA	TRBJ1-3	TRBV2	CASFKGLSGNTIYF	TGTGCCAGCTTTAAAGGCCTCTCTGGAAACACCATATATTTT